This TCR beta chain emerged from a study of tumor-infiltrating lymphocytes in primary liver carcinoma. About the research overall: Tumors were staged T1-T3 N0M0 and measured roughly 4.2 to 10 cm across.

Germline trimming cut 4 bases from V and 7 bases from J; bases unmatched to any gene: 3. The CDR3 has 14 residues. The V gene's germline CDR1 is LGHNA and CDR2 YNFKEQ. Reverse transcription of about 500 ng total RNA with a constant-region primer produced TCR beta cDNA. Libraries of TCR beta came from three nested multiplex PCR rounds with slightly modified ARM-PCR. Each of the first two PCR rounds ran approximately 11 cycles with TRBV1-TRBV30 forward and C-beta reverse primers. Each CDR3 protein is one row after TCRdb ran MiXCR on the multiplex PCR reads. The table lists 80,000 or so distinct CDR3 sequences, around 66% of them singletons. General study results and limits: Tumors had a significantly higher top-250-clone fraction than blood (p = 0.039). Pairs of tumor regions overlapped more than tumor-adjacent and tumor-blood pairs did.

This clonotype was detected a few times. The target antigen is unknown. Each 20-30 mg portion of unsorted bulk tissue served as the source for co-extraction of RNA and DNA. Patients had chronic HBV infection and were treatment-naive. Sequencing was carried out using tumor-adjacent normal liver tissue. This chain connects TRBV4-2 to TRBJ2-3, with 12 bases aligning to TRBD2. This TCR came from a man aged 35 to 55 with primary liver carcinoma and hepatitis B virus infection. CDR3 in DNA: TGTGCCAGCAGCCCGACTAGCGGGAGTAATACGCAGTATTTT. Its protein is CASSPTSGSNTQYF.